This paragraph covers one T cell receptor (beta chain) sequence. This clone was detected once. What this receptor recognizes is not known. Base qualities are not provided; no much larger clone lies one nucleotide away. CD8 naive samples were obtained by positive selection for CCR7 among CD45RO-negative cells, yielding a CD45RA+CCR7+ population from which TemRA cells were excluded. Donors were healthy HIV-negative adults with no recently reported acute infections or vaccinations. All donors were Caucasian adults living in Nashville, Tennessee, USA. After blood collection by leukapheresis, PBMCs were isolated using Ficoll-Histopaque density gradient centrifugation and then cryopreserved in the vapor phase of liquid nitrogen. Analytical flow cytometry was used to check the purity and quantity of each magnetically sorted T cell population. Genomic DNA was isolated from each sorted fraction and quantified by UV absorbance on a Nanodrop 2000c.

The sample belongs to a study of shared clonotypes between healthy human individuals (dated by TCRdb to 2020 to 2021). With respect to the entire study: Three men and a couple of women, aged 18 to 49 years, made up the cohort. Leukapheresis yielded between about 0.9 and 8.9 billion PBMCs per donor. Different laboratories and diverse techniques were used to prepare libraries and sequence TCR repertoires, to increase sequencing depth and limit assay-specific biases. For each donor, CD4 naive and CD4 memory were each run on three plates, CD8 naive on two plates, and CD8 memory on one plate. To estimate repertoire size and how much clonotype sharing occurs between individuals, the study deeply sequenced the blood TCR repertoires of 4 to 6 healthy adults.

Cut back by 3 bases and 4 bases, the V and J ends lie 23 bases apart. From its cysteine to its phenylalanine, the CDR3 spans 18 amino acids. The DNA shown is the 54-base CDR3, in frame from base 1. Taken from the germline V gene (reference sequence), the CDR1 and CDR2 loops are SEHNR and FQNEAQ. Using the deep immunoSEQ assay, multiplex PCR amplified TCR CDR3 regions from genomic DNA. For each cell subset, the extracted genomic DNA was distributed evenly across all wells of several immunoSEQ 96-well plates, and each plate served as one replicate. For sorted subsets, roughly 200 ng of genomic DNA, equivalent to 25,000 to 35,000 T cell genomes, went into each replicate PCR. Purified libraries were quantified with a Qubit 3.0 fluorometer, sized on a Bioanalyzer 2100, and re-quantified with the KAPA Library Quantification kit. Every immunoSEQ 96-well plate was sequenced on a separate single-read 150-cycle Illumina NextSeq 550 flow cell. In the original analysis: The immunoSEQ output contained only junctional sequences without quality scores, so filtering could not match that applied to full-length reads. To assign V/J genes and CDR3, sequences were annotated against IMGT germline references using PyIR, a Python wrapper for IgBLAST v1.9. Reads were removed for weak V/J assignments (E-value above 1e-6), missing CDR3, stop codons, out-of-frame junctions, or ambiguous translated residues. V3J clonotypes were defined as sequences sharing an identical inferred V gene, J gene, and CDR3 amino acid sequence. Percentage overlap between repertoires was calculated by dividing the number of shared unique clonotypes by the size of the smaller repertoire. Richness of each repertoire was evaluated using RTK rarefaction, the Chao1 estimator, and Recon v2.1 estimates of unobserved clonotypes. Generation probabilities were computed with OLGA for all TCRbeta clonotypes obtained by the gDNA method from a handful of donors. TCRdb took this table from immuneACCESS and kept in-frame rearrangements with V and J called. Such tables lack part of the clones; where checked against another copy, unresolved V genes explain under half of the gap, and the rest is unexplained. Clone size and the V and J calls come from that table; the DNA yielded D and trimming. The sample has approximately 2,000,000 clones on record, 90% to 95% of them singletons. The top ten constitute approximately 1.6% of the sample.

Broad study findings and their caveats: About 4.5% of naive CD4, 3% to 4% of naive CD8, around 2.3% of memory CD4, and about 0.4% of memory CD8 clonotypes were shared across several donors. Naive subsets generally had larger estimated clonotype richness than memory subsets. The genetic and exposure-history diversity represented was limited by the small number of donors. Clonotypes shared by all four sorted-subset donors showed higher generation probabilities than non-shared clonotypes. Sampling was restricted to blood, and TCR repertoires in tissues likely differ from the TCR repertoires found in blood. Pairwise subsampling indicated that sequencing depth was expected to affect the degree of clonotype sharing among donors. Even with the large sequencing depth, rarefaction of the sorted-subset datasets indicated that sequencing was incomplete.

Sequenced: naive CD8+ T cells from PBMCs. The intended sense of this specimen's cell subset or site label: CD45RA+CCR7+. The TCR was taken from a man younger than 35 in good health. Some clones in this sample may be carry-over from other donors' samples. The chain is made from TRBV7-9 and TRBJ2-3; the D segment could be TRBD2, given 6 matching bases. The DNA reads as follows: TGTGCCAGCAGCTTCTCCAAGGTAGCGGCCCTCGACCCAGATACGCAGTATTTT. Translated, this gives CASSFSKVAALDPDTQYF.